The 27 T cell receptor beta chains in this list originate from one sample, sequenced in a study of T-cell memory formation after mild COVID-19. Using its own MiXCR run on the 5' RACE reads, TCRdb lists one record per CDR3 protein. The data show some 160,000 distinct CDR3 sequences, around a third seen once. Material: PBMCs or a T cell subset sorted from them (not recorded which). Source of these receptors: an adult woman who had mild COVID-19 (a few samples of this study predate the infection). Cell type and time point are not known.

This clonotype was seen more than once but under ten times. The V call is TRBV7-2, the J call TRBJ2-5; no clear D. CDR3 length: 11 amino acids. Trimming pared 5 bases from V and 5 bases from J, leaving 6 bases between. Germline V gene data show CDR1 as SGHTA and CDR2 as FQGNSA. Here the CDR3 DNA reads TGTGCCAGCAGCCAAAGGGAGACCCAGTACTTC. Its protein product is CASSQRETQYF. The full variable domain, its missing parts supplied by reference TRBV7-2 and TRBJ2-5, is GAGVSQSPSNKVTEKGKDVELRCDPISGHTALYWYRQSLGQGLEFLIYFQGNSAPDKSGLPSDRFSAERTGGSVSTLTIQRTQQEDSAVYLCASSQRETQYFGPGTRLLVL.

This clonotype was detected only once. The chain carries TRBV20-1 and TRBJ2-6, with no clear D. Germline V gives CDR1 DFQATT, CDR2 SNEGSKA (reference sequence). The CDR3 consists of 14 residues. The germline V and J ends were trimmed by 5 bases and 2 bases, with 10 bases remaining between them. CDR3 coding DNA: TGCAGTGCTCCTGTGCGTACTGGGGCCAACGTCCTGACTTTC. It translates to CSAPVRTGANVLTF.

The chain is built from TRBV24-1 and TRBJ1-2; D remains ambiguous. From germline, CDR1 is KGHDR and CDR2 SFDVKD. Trimming stripped 4 bases from V and 4 bases from J, with 9 bases between. This CDR3 is 13 amino acids long. This chain's CDR3 is CATSDSAFYGYTF. The CDR3 bases are TGTGCCACCAGTGACTCAGCGTTCTATGGCTACACCTTC.

The chain couples TRBV12-3 or TRBV12-4 to TRBJ1-2, with D uncertain. The CDR3 is made up of 17 amino acids. With 0 bases removed from V and 4 bases from J, the gap between germline ends came to 18 bases. CDR3 nucleotide sequence: TGTGCCAGCAGTTTAGCGTCCGTTGCCTGGGCCCCCTATGGCTACACCTTC. Translating gives CASSLASVAWAPYGYTF.

This clonotype has just a few counts. V usage is TRBV15 and J usage is TRBJ2-4, with D unclear. The germline V and J ends were trimmed by 4 bases and 0 bases, with 13 bases remaining between them. The CDR3 runs to 16 residues. Germline lookup yields CDR1 LNHNV and CDR2 YYDKDF (reference sequence). CDR3 loop: CATSKGLYLAKNIQYF. CDR3 DNA sequence: TGTGCCACCAGCAAAGGTCTATACTTAGCCAAAAACATTCAGTACTTC.

The chain couples TRBV7-9 to TRBJ2-5; TRBD2 agrees at 12 bases. After removal of 5 bases from V and 5 bases from J, the junction contained 6 bases not matched to a gene. CDR3 size: 15 residues. Germline V gives CDR1 SEHNR, CDR2 FQNEAQ (reference sequence). The DNA for the CDR3 is TGTGCCAGCAGCGCTCTAGCGGGGGGGCTGGAGACCCAGTACTTC. This codes for CASSALAGGLETQYF.

This clonotype was seen only a few times. The rearrangement uses TRBV12-3 or TRBV12-4 and TRBJ2-3; D is ambiguous. The germline V and J ends were trimmed by 0 bases and 0 bases, with 4 bases remaining between them. The CDR3 totals 14 residues. The CDR3 reads CASSLAASTDTQYF. In DNA form, the CDR3 reads TGTGCCAGCAGTTTAGCAGCTAGCACAGATACGCAGTATTTT.

The CDR3 region has the DNA TGCAGTGCTAGAGATCCGGGACTCTACGAGCAGTACTTC. Amino acid sequence: CSARDPGLYEQYF. The genes are TRBV20-1 and TRBJ2-7; possible D gene TRBD2, 6 bases. The CDR3 has 13 residues. From germline, CDR1 is DFQATT and CDR2 SNEGSKA (reference sequence). Trimming took 0 bases from V and 3 from J, leaving 9 bases between them.

The V gene is TRBV29-1, the J gene TRBJ2-7; D is possibly TRBD2 (6 bases). CDR1 is SQVTM, CDR2 ANQGSEA, per germline. The CDR3 is made up of 16 amino acids. V was cut by 6 bases and J by 0 bases, with 21 bases left in between. CDR3 DNA sequence: TGCAGCGTAAGTGGGGGGAGGTCGACTGGCTCCTACGAGCAGTACTTC. Its protein is CSVSGGRSTGSYEQYF.

This clonotype has just a few counts. The rearrangement joins TRBV5-1 to TRBJ1-1, with D tentatively TRBD1 (5 bases). The CDR3 spans 14 residues. V was pared by 0 bases and J by 7 bases, with 13 bases between. The germline gives CDR1 SGHRS, CDR2 YFSETQ. The CDR3 coding sequence is TGCGCCAGCAGCTTGGTTCGGGGACCGATTGAAGCTTTCTTT. Its protein is CASSLVRGPIEAFF.

The V call is TRBV2, the J call TRBJ2-7; D may be TRBD1 or TRBD2 (6 bases each). Trimming left V 7 bases short and J 4 bases short, with 8 bases between. This CDR3 is built from 11 residues. Germline V lookup: CDR1 SNHLY, CDR2 FYNNEI. This CDR3 reads CASTGAYEQYF. The CDR3 DNA is TGTGCCAGCACGGGGGCTTACGAGCAGTACTTC.

The sample holds a few counts of this clonotype. The chain combines TRBV7-9 with TRBJ1-1, with D unclear. V was pared by 0 bases and J by 3 bases, with 5 bases between. The germline CDR1 and CDR2 sequences are SEHNR and FQNEAQ (reference sequence). The CDR3 is 13 residues long. CDR3 sequence (DNA): TGTGCCAGCAGCTTAGCGCCAGACACTGAAGCTTTCTTT. This gives the protein CASSLAPDTEAFF. Using reference TRBV7-9 and TRBJ1-1 for the parts outside the CDR3, the full variable domain is DTGVSQNPRHKITKRGQNVTFRCDPISEHNRLYWYRQTLGQGPEFLTYFQNEAQLEKSRLLSDRFSAERPKGSFSTLEIQRTEQGDSAMYLCASSLAPDTEAFFGQGTRLTVV.

The table lists this clonotype with a few counts. The V call is TRBV12-3 or TRBV12-4, the J call TRBJ1-2; 8 bases match TRBD1. This CDR3 is 12 amino acids long. The junction had 2 bases not matched to a gene; V was cut back by 6 bases and J by 5 bases. The CDR3 DNA reads as TGTGCCAGCAGCACAGGGGGGTATGGCTACACCTTC. The encoded protein is CASSTGGYGYTF.

Only a few counts were recorded for this clonotype. The rearrangement joins TRBV5-1 to TRBJ1-1; TRBD1 matches at 10 bases. This CDR3 is built from 16 residues. V shed 5 bases, J shed 2 bases, and the junction held 9 bases outside the gene matches. The V gene's germline CDR1 is SGHRS and CDR2 YFSETQ. The CDR3, as DNA: TGCGCCAGCAGGGGGACAGGGGAAGGTCATAACACTGAAGCTTTCTTT. It translates to CASRGTGEGHNTEAFF.

This clonotype occurred a few times. This chain connects TRBV12-3 or TRBV12-4 to TRBJ1-2, with no clear D. The CDR3 spans 12 residues. The V and J ends lost 6 bases and 8 bases respectively, with 13 bases between them. CDR3 nucleotides: TGTGCCAGCAGCCCTGGGTCGGTCGGCTACACCTTC. It encodes CASSPGSVGYTF.

This chain links TRBV2 with TRBJ2-5, with D perhaps matching TRBD2 (5 bases). Trimming removed 1 base at V and 7 bases at J, with 10 bases between. In germline, CDR1 is SNHLY, CDR2 FYNNEI. The CDR3 is 13 residues long. The DNA of the CDR3 is TGTGCCAGCAGTGAAGGCAGGAGCGGGACCCAGTACTTC. The encoded protein is CASSEGRSGTQYF.

The chain couples TRBV6-6 to TRBJ2-7; weak D call: TRBD2 (6 bases). CDR3 length equals 15 residues. Germline CDR1 and CDR2: MNHNY and SVGAGI (reference sequence). V was pared by 5 bases and J by 4 bases, with 18 bases between. The CDR3 DNA sequence: TGTGCCAGCAGTAACCGACAAGGAGGGATATACGAGCAGTACTTC. It translates to CASSNRQGGIYEQYF.

In nucleotides, the CDR3 is TGTGCCAGCAGCCTCACAGACAGCCTGGTCCCCTACGAGCAGTACTTC. It is translated as CASSLTDSLVPYEQYF. The genes are TRBV7-9 and TRBJ2-7; maybe TRBD1 (5 bases). In germline, CDR1 is SEHNR, CDR2 FQNEAQ (reference sequence). This CDR3 is built from 16 residues. The V and J ends lost 5 bases and 2 bases respectively, with 19 bases between them. Looking up the rest from reference TRBV7-9 and TRBJ2-7 gives the full variable domain: DTGVSQNPRHKITKRGQNVTFRCDPISEHNRLYWYRQTLGQGPEFLTYFQNEAQLEKSRLLSDRFSAERPKGSFSTLEIQRTEQGDSAMYLCASSLTDSLVPYEQYFGPGTRLTVT.

This clonotype was observed a handful of times. This chain uses TRBV9 with TRBJ2-3; either TRBD1 or TRBD2 may fit D (6 bases each). Trimming cost V 0 bases and J 5 bases, with 13 bases left between them. Germline V gives CDR1 SGDLS, CDR2 YYNGEE. The length of the CDR3 is 15 residues. This CDR3 is CASSVGVGGEDTQYF. CDR3 nucleotide sequence: TGTGCCAGCAGCGTAGGGGTCGGGGGCGAAGATACGCAGTATTTT. The complete variable domain, with remaining parts taken from reference TRBV9 and TRBJ2-3, reads DSGVTQTPKHLITATGQRVTLRCSPRSGDLSVYWYQQSLDQGLQFLIQYYNGEERAKGNILERFSAQQFPDLHSELNLSSLELGDSALYFCASSVGVGGEDTQYFGPGTRLTVL.

V is TRBV4-1 and J is TRBJ2-7, with D possibly matching TRBD1 (5 bases). CDR3 length: 13 amino acids. From germline, CDR1 is MGHRA and CDR2 YSYEKL. The V end lost 1 base, the J end lost 4 bases, and 8 bases lay between the germline ends. CDR3 residues: CASSQANRYEQYF. The CDR3 nucleotides read TGCGCCAGCAGCCAAGCCAACAGGTACGAGCAGTACTTC.

This sequence joins TRBV6-2 or TRBV6-3 and TRBJ2-7; 8 nucleotides align to TRBD1. CDR1 is MNHEY and CDR2 is SVGEGT in the germline V gene. V lost 2 bases to trimming and J lost 3 bases; unmatched junction nucleotides: 3. This CDR3 region has 14 residues. The CDR3 spells CASSYPDRDYEQYF. CDR3 bases: TGTGCCAGCAGTTACCCGGACAGGGACTACGAGCAGTACTTC.

The V call is TRBV7-9, the J call TRBJ1-4; the D gene is possibly TRBD1 (6 bases). Germline V gene sequence: CDR1 SEHNR, CDR2 FQNEAQ (reference sequence). Trimming pared 2 bases from V and 4 bases from J, leaving 11 bases between. This CDR3 is built from 15 residues. The CDR3, as DNA: TGTGCCAGCAGCTTATGGGGCAGGGGTAATGAAAAACTGTTTTTT. It encodes CASSLWGRGNEKLFF.

The chain uses TRBV5-1 and TRBJ2-7, with 7 bases matching TRBD1. In germline, CDR1 is SGHRS, CDR2 YFSETQ. The trim removed 6 bases at V and 0 bases at J, leaving 6 bases unmatched. The CDR3 runs to 14 residues. The chain's CDR3 is CASNLDRASYEQYF. Written as DNA, the CDR3 is TGCGCCAGCAACCTCGACAGGGCCTCCTACGAGCAGTACTTC.

A few counts support this clonotype. This chain uses TRBV10-3 with TRBJ1-2, with 7 bases lining up with TRBD1. CDR1 and CDR2 (germline): ENHRY, SYGVKD. Trimming removed 6 bases from V and 3 bases from J; junction bases left unmatched: 7. The CDR3 totals 14 residues. CDR3 nucleotides: TGTGCCATCAGCGGGACAGAGCCGTACTATGGCTACACCTTC. Its translation: CAISGTEPYYGYTF.

V is TRBV24-1 and J is TRBJ2-1, with a possible D match to TRBD2 (5 bases). The CDR3 contains 15 residues. Germline V gene sequence: CDR1 KGHDR, CDR2 SFDVKD. Trimming removed 5 bases from V and 8 bases from J, with 18 bases in between. CDR3 amino acids: CATSGPPPYSDEQFF. As DNA, the CDR3 is TGTGCCACCAGTGGGCCACCCCCATATAGCGATGAGCAGTTCTTC.

V usage is TRBV4-3 and J usage is TRBJ2-3; TRBD2 might be the D (6 bases). The CDR3 contains 19 residues. Trimming cost V 0 bases and J 2 bases, with 21 bases left between them. Per the germline V gene, CDR1 is LGHNA and CDR2 is YSLEER. The CDR3 DNA reads as TGCGCCAGCAGCCAAGATCGGAGCGGGCAGAGAGTCAACACAGATACGCAGTATTTT. Protein sequence: CASSQDRSGQRVNTDTQYF.

The chain combines TRBV5-1 with TRBJ2-7; 8 positions agree with TRBD2. Germline V gives CDR1 SGHRS, CDR2 YFSETQ. The J segment lost 3 bases and the V segment lost 7 bases, leaving 3 bases of the junction unmatched. The CDR3 contains 12 residues. CDR3 nucleotides: TGCGCCAGCGGGGCGGGAGGCTACGAGCAGTACTTC. Protein product: CASGAGGYEQYF.